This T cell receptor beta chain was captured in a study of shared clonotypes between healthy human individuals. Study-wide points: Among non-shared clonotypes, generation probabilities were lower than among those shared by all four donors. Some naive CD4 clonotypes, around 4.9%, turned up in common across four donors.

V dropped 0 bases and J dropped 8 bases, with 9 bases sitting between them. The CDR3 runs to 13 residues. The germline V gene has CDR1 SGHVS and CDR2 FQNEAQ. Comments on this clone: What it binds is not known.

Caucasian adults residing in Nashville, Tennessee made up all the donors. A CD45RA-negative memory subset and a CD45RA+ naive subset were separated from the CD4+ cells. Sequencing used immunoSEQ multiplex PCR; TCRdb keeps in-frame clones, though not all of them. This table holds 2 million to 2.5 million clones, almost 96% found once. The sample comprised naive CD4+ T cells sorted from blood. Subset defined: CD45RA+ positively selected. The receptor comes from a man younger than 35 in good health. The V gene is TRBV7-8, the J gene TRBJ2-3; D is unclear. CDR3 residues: CASSLAPDGTQYF. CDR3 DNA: TGTGCCAGCAGCTTAGCGCCGGATGGTACGCAGTATTTT.